One and the same sample provided the 20 T cell receptor beta chains below, sequenced in a study of neurological immune-mediated disorders. TCRdb ran MiXCR on the 5' RACE reads and lists one entry per CDR3 protein. Of 45,000 or so distinct CDR3 sequences listed, around a fifth are singletons. Documented time point: technical triplicate 3. The sample taken for sequencing was PBMCs. The receptors shown here come from a man between 60 and 75 years old with HTLV-1-associated myelopathy (HAM/TSP).

Many counts were recorded for this clonotype. The V and J genes are TRBV20-1 and TRBJ2-4, with D perhaps TRBD1 (6 bases). The CDR3 is 14 amino acids. CDR1 and CDR2 (germline): DFQATT, SNEGSKA (reference sequence). The V end was cut by 6 bases, the J end by 4 bases, with 16 bases between. CDR3 nucleotide sequence: TGCAGTGCAACCCACAGGGACGGGAAAAACATTCAGTACTTC. This encodes CSATHRDGKNIQYF.

Points on this clonotype: A much larger clone lies a single base off, so this may be a read error. The chain uses TRBV5-1 and TRBJ1-1; D unclear. The CDR3 is 12 amino acids. Germline CDR1 reads SGHRS; CDR2 reads YFSETQ. The CDR3 DNA reads TGCACCAGCAGTTCGGGGAACACTGAAGCTTTCTTT. As protein: CTSSSGNTEAFF.

The count of this clonotype is one. The chain combines TRBV7-2 with TRBJ2-1, with unresolved D. This CDR3 is built from 13 residues. Trimming removed 1 base at V and 8 bases at J, with 9 bases between. Germline CDR1 SGHTA, CDR2 FQGNSA. Here the CDR3 reads CASSLVSPYEQFF. In DNA form, the CDR3 reads TGTGCCAGCAGCTTAGTTTCGCCCTATGAGCAGTTCTTC.

There are many counts of this clonotype. The V call is TRBV18, the J call TRBJ2-3, with TRBD1 matching 7 bases. The CDR3 runs to 14 residues. V gave up 5 bases and J gave up 4 bases; unmatched junction bases: 6. Germline loops: CDR1 KGHSH, CDR2 LQKENI. CDR3 nucleotides: TGTGCCAGCTCATCTCCTCAGGGGGCAGATACGCAGTATTTT. It specifies CASSSPQGADTQYF. The whole variable domain, filled in from reference TRBV18 and TRBJ2-3, reads NAGVMQNPRHLVRRRGQEARLRCSPMKGHSHVYWYRQLPEEGLKFMVYLQKENIIDESGMPKERFSAEFPKEGPSILRIQQVVRGDSAAYFCASSSPQGADTQYFGPGTRLTVL.

This clonotype was counted at least ten times. The chain links TRBV5-1 to TRBJ2-3, with 9 bases matching TRBD1. The CDR3 is made up of 12 amino acids. V was pared by 4 bases and J by 12 bases, with 6 bases of the junction left unmatched. In germline, CDR1 is SGHRS, CDR2 YFSETQ. CDR3 amino acids: CASSEGQGIQYF. DNA of the CDR3: TGCGCCAGCAGCGAGGGACAGGGTATACAGTATTTT.

This clonotype has ten or more counts. The rearrangement joins TRBV5-1 to TRBJ2-5, with 10 bases identical to TRBD1. This CDR3 comprises 16 residues. V trimming: 4 bases; J trimming: 5 bases; junction bases outside the gene matches: 11. Per germline, CDR1 SGHRS and CDR2 YFSETQ. The CDR3 nucleotides are TGCGCCAGCAGCCCTGGGGGGACAGGGGTACCGGAGACCCAGTACTTC. Its translation is CASSPGGTGVPETQYF.

J is TRBJ1-3 and V is TRBV12-3 or TRBV12-4; no reliable D call. The CDR3 loop spans 13 amino acids. V gave up 7 bases and J gave up 1 base, with 8 bases separating them. The CDR3 DNA follows: TGTGCCAGCAACGATCGGTCTGGAAACACCATATATTTT. The encoded protein is CASNDRSGNTIYF.

This clonotype was counted ten times or more. The rearrangement uses TRBV9 and TRBJ2-7; D possibly uses TRBD1 or TRBD2 (7 bases each). CDR1 is SGDLS, CDR2 YYNGEE, per germline. The CDR3 is 16 amino acids. The CDR3 loop reads CARDAGGGGTSYEQYF. Here the CDR3 DNA reads TGTGCTAGGGATGCAGGGGGAGGGGGGACCTCCTACGAGCAGTACTTC. The full variable domain, with the rest looked up from reference TRBV9 and TRBJ2-7, is DSGVTQTPKHLITATGQRVTLRCSPRSGDLSVYWYQQSLDQGLQFLIQYYNGEERAKGNILERFSAQQFPDLHSELNLSSLELGDSALYFCARDAGGGGTSYEQYFGPGTRLTVT.

This clonotype was detected many times. V gene TRBV29-1 combines with J gene TRBJ2-5, with unresolved D. Trimming shortened V by 5 bases and J by 2 bases, and 12 bases separated the two germline ends. Germline lookup yields CDR1 SQVTM and CDR2 ANQGSEA. The CDR3 is 13 residues long. CDR3: CSVRSAAQETQYF. CDR3 in DNA: TGCAGCGTTCGGTCGGCAGCTCAAGAGACCCAGTACTTC.

Ten or more counts support this clonotype. The V gene is TRBV7-9, the J gene TRBJ2-1, with D maybe TRBD1 (6 bases). This CDR3 has 15 amino acids. V was cut by 3 bases and J by 6 bases, with 15 bases left in between. Germline CDR1 is SEHNR and CDR2 is FQNEAQ (reference sequence). The CDR3 coding sequence is TGTGCCAGCAGCTTGATAACAGGGCCCATCAATGAGCAGTTCTTC. Translation: CASSLITGPINEQFF.

The chain recombines TRBV7-2 with TRBJ1-2, with 7 bases aligning to TRBD1. With V trimmed by 6 bases and J by 5 bases, 9 bases remained unmatched. CDR1 and CDR2 from the germline V gene are SGHTA and FQGNSA. This CDR3 has 14 amino acids. The CDR3, as DNA: TGTGCCAGCAGTTTTACCGGGACAGAGTATGGCTACACCTTC. It specifies CASSFTGTEYGYTF.

This clonotype was recorded a few times. CDR3 bases: TGTGCCAGCAGCCCCGGACGGATTAATTCACCCCTCCACTTT. Translation gives CASSPGRINSPLHF. This sequence joins TRBV5-4 and TRBJ1-6; no clear D gene. CDR1 and CDR2 (germline): SGHNT, YYREEE (reference sequence). This CDR3 spans 14 amino acids. With 4 bases removed from V and 6 bases from J, the gap between germline ends came to 11 bases.

This clonotype was counted at least ten times. The V gene is TRBV7-8, the J gene TRBJ2-2, with unresolved D. The V gene's germline CDR1 is SGHVS and CDR2 FQNEAQ. CDR3 length equals 12 residues. V was trimmed by 2 bases and J by 6 bases, leaving 4 bases between them. CDR3 in amino acids: CASSLSPGELFF. CDR3 bases: TGTGCCAGCAGCTTAAGCCCCGGGGAGCTGTTTTTT.

This clonotype was counted ten times or more. The chain uses TRBV27 and TRBJ2-1; possible D gene TRBD2, 6 bases. V was trimmed by 1 base and J by 10 bases, leaving 11 bases between them. CDR1 MNHEY and CDR2 SMNVEV come from the germline V gene (reference sequence). The CDR3 runs to 13 residues. CDR3 DNA sequence: TGTGCCAGCAGTTTATGGGCCCGGGGGGAGCAGTTCTTC. This translates into CASSLWARGEQFF.

The chain has TRBV5-1 and TRBJ2-4, with D uncertain. Trimming stripped 1 base from V and 0 bases from J, with 11 bases between. Germline lookup yields CDR1 SGHRS and CDR2 YFSETQ. The length of the CDR3 is 16 residues. For the CDR3, the DNA is TGCGCCAGCAGCTTGAATGACGGCTCAGCCAAAAACATTCAGTACTTC. Translation: CASSLNDGSAKNIQYF.

In its sample, this clonotype was seen many times. This sequence joins TRBV5-1 and TRBJ1-5; D is uncertain. Germline CDR1 is SGHRS and CDR2 is YFSETQ. The V and J ends lost 4 bases and 7 bases respectively, with 12 bases between them. This CDR3 region has 13 residues. Written as DNA, the CDR3 is TGCGCCAGCAGCCGGGAGCCGGGCCAGCCCCAGCATTTT. Its translation: CASSREPGQPQHF. The full variable domain, its missing parts supplied by reference TRBV5-1 and TRBJ1-5, is KAGVTQTPRYLIKTRGQQVTLSCSPISGHRSVSWYQQTPGQGLQFLFEYFSETQRNKGNFPGRFSGRQFSNSRSEMNVSTLELGDSALYLCASSREPGQPQHFGDGTRLSIL.

In this sample, this clonotype turned up many times. The chain couples TRBV7-8 to TRBJ2-3; TRBD2 matches 14 bases. Germline trimming cut 1 base from V and 6 bases from J; bases unmatched to any gene: 6. This CDR3 has 17 amino acids. The V gene's germline CDR1 is SGHVS and CDR2 FQNEAQ. The CDR3 bases are TGTGCCAGCAGCTTAGGAGGGACTAGCGGGAGATGGGATACGCAGTATTTT. Protein: CASSLGGTSGRWDTQYF.

This clonotype came up a few times. Being one base from a much bigger clone, this may be a read error. The chain employs TRBV7-8 and TRBJ2-5; weak D call: TRBD2 (5 bases). Deletions cut 4 bases from V and 4 bases from J, with 10 bases between. The CDR3 loop spans 13 amino acids. CDR1 is SGHVS, CDR2 FQNEAQ, per germline. The CDR3 loop reads CASSSLEVETQYF. CDR3 nucleotide sequence: TGTGCCAGCAGCTCCCTGGAGGTAGAGACCCAGTACTTC.

This clonotype was observed at least ten times. The chain links TRBV9 to TRBJ2-1; D is unclear. CDR3 length: 16 residues. CDR1 and CDR2 (germline): SGDLS, YYNGEE. The V gene lost 0 bases and the J gene lost 0 bases, with 10 bases spanning the gap. The CDR3 region has the DNA TGTGCCAGCAGCGTAGGTCCCTCCAGCTCCTACAATGAGCAGTTCTTC. Its protein is CASSVGPSSSYNEQFF.

Remarks on this clonotype: Compared with germline, one end of the junction differs, possibly owing to a read error. The chain carries TRBV5-1 and TRBJ1-1; D gene ambiguous. Germline V gene lookup returns CDR1 SGHRS and CDR2 YFSETQ. This CDR3 comprises 14 residues. This chain's CDR3 is CANSHWTENTEAFF. As DNA, the CDR3 is TGCGCCAACAGCCACTGGACGGAGAACACTGAAGCTTTCTTT.